The present TCR beta chain was sequenced within a study of PD-1 blockade in classical Hodgkin lymphoma (dated by TCRdb to about 2020). For the study in its entirety: Nivolumab dosing was 3 mg/kg intravenously every 2 weeks, continuing until either disease progression or unacceptable toxicity. The study used TCR beta sequencing and CyTOF to define a peripheral blood immune signature of response to PD-1 blockade in classical Hodgkin lymphoma.

General study outcomes and caveats: Diversity was lower in patients who began nivolumab less than 1 year after ASCT, so these patients were left out of later analyses to avoid confounding by immune reconstitution. Only a single clinical trial cohort was studied, and what caused the repertoire differences, possibly disease activity or prior therapy, remained undefined. By C4D1, a significant rise was seen in CD4+ TCR diversity but not in CD8+ TCR diversity (p=0.0027 vs p=0.16), and the rise was most apparent among complete responders (p=0.02). Baseline TCR diversity was reported to be lower in newly diagnosed patients than in healthy donors and to be lower still in relapsed/refractory patients. Trial patients achieving complete response had baseline diversity similar to newly diagnosed patients, whereas partial responders and progressors had significantly lower diversity.

Read against the paper, the sample's time point label means: cycle 2 day 1 (C2D1) of nivolumab. Every trial patient had relapsed after autologous stem cell transplantation, and cohorts A, B and C differed in prior brentuximab vedotin exposure. A total of more than 55 patients with relapsed/refractory classical Hodgkin lymphoma made up the trial cohort, and each patient's best overall response was complete response, partial response or progressive disease. Trial patients were treated with single-agent nivolumab in the multi-cohort phase II CheckMate 205 trial. An independent review committee assessed best overall response by applying the 2007 International Working Group response criteria. PBMCs from the trial were collected at three points: immediately before nivolumab initiation (C1D1), and during therapy at cycle 2 day 1 and cycle 4 day 1. After peripheral blood was drawn into 8 mL Vacutainer Cell Preparation Tubes, PBMCs were isolated by centrifugation and then cryopreserved.

The Qiagen DNeasy kit was used to extract genomic DNA both from unsorted PBMCs and from the negatively selected CD4+ and CD8+ fractions. Amplification of TCR beta CDR3 regions was done by immunoSEQ multiplex PCR with primers that anneal to V and J segments. A synthetic immune receptor repertoire was used to minimize amplification bias, and any remaining bias was removed computationally after sequencing. As for the original processing: Custom Python scripts were used to quantify repertoire diversity as the Shannon entropy index. Unsorted, CD4+ and CD8+ repertoires were analyzed separately, except in combined analyses where CD4+ and CD8+ sequences were merged in silico. A clone counted as expanded when the clone's frequency after treatment rose at least 2-fold relative to C1D1, and clones undetected at baseline were given a pseudocount of 0.5. Singleton clones were defined as clones with 0 or 1 copy at C1D1, and non-singleton clones were defined as clones with 2 or more copies. Clones expanded in unsorted samples were labelled as CD4+, CD8+ or unknown by matching protein sequences in sorted samples from the same patient. Wilcoxon tests on paired samples were used to test diversity changes from C1D1 to C4D1. TCRdb obtained this table from immuneACCESS and retained in-frame rearrangements with V and J assigned. These tables miss some clones; where compared with another copy, unresolved V genes account for less than half of the shortfall, and the remainder is unexplained. V and J calls and clone size are as listed in that table; D and trimming were resolved from the DNA. Across this sample there are some 41,000 clones, with over 65% seen only once. The ten largest account for under 3.5% of the sample.

As for this clone: Its antigen target is currently unknown. The sample holds no much larger clone one base away, and base qualities are not on file.

The CDR3 runs 16 amino acids, cysteine and phenylalanine included. Only CDR3 DNA is held: 48 bases, read in frame from base 1. Based on the germline V gene, the CDR1 and CDR2 sequences are SGHRS and YFSETQ. V is cut by 2 bases and J by 4 bases, and the space between the germline ends is 15 bases. The rearrangement combines TRBV5-1 with TRBJ2-2, and possibly TRBD2, on 6 matching bases. Sequenced here: peripheral blood mononuclear cells (PBMCs), sampled before the second cycle of nivolumab. The clonotype was recovered from a human donor with classical Hodgkin lymphoma. The CDR3 protein: CASSFGSGTPTGELFF. The bases are TGCGCCAGCAGCTTCGGATCCGGGACTCCCACCGGGGAGCTGTTTTTT.